This T cell receptor beta chain was identified in a study of T cells in Graves' hyperthyroidism and ophthalmopathy. The study's findings and limits: Patients with ophthalmopathy were separated from those with stable hyperthyroidism by a 13 V-J model.

This clonotype was picked up a small number of times. Antigen specificity is unknown. V was shortened by 5 bases and J by 5 bases, with 9 bases between the two germline ends. This CDR3 is 13 amino acids long. Reasons for excluding patients were uncontrolled infection, other autoimmune disease, pregnancy or lactation. It was RNA transcripts that yielded the amplified TCR beta CDR3 regions. In the first-round RT-PCR of the TCR CDR3, the HTBI primer set was used. In TCRdb, the multiplex PCR reads were re-called with MiXCR into one record per CDR3 protein. The sample shows about 210,000 distinct CDR3 sequences, roughly 15% of them seen only once.

The J gene is TRBJ2-2, the V gene TRBV12-3 or TRBV12-4, with D perhaps TRBD1 (5 bases). Sequencing used blood. This sequence originates from a man over 45 with Graves' hyperthyroidism. The CDR3 spells CASSLYRTGELFF. CDR3 nucleotide sequence: TGTGCCAGCAGTCTATACAGGACCGGGGAGCTGTTTTTT.